Described below is a single T cell receptor beta chain sequence and its context. Antigen: not known. This sample is drawn from a study of cytomegalovirus exposure and HLA in healthy donors. Study details: The approximately 110 validation repertoires, a later analysis reported, used the same platform as the approximately 730 repertoires from the first cohort. Study-wide results and limits: In the roughly 130 validation repertoires, a later analysis found that first-cohort TCR clusters tended to co-occur. In vitro confirmation showed three CMV-associated chains to be CMV antigen specific.

The donors were in the approximately 120-subject validation cohort; that cohort was separate from the roughly 730-subject first cohort. Repertoires were generated with immunoSEQ multiplex PCR, while TCRdb's copy carries only in-frame clones and drops some. The data contain 150,000 or so clones, roughly nine tenths of them singletons. The ends were cut back, 5 bases at V and 7 bases at J, with 15 bases in the middle. This CDR3 is built from 14 residues. Germline V CDR1 and CDR2: SGHNT, YENEEA. This TCR came from a woman between 18 and 29 years old in good health and CMV-seropositive. V gene TRBV11-3 combines with J gene TRBJ2-1; D perhaps matches TRBD1 (6 bases). The specimen sequenced was PBMCs. CDR3 protein: CASSPGLRGNEQFF. The CDR3 region has the DNA TGTGCCAGCAGCCCAGGACTCAGGGGTAATGAGCAGTTCTTC.